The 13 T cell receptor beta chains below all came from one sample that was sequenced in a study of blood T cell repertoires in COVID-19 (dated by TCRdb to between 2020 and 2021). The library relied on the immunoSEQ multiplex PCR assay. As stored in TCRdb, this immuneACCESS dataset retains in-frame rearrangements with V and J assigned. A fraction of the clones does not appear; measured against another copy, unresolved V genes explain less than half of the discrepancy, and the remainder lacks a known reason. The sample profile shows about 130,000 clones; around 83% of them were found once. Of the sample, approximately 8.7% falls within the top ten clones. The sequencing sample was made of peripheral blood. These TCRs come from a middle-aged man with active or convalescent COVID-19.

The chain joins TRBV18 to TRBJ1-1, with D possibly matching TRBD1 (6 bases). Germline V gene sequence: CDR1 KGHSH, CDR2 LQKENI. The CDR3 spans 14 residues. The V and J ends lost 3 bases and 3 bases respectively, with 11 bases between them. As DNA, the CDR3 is TGTGCCAGCTCACCTCAGGGGATCGACACTGAAGCTTTCTTT. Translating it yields CASSPQGIDTEAFF.

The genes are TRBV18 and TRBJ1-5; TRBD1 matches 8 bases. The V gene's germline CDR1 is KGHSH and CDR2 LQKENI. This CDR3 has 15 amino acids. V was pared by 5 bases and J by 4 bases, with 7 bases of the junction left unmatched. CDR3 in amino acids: CASSEGTGLNQPQHF. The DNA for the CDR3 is TGTGCCAGCTCAGAGGGGACAGGCCTAAATCAGCCCCAGCATTTT.

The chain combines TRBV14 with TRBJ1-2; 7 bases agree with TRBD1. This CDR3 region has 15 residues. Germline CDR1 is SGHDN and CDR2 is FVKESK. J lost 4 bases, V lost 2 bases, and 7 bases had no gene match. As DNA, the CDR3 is TGTGCCAGCAGCCAAAACCAGGGGGTCCCCTATGGCTACACCTTC. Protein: CASSQNQGVPYGYTF. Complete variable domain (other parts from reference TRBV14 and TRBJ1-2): EAGVTQFPSHSVIEKGQTVTLRCDPISGHDNLYWYRRVMGKEIKFLLHFVKESKQDESGMPNNRFLAERTGGTYSTLKVQPAELEDSGVYFCASSQNQGVPYGYTFGSGTRLTVV.

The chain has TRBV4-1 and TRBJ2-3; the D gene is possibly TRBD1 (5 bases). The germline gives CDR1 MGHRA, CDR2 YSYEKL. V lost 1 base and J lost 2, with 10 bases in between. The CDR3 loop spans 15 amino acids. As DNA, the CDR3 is TGCGCCAGCAGCCAAGTGGGCAGGGCCACAGATACGCAGTATTTT. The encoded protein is CASSQVGRATDTQYF.

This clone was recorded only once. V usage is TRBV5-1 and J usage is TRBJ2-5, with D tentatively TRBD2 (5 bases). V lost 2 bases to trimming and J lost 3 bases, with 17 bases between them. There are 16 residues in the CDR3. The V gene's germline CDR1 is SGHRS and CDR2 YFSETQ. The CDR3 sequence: CASSFGLNQQKETQYF. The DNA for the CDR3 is TGCGCCAGCAGCTTTGGACTCAACCAGCAAAAAGAGACCCAGTACTTC.

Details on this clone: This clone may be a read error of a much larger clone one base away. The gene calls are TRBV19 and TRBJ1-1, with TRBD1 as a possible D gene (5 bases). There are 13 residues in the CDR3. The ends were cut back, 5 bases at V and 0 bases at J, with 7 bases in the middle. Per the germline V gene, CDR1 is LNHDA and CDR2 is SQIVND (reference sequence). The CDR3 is CASSSGLNTEAFF. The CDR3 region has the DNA TGTGCCAGTAGTTCAGGGCTGAACACTGAAGCTTTCTTT.

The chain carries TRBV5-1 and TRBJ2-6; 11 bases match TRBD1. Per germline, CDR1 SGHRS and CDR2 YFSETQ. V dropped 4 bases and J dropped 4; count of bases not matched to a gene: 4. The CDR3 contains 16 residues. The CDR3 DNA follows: TGCGCCAGCAGCACGGGACAGGGGGTAGGGGCCAACGTCCTGACTTTC. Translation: CASSTGQGVGANVLTF.

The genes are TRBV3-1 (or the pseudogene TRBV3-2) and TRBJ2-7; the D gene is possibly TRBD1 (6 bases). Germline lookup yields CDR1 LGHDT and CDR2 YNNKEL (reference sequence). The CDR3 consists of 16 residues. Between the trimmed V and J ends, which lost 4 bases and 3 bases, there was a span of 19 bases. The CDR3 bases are TGTGCCAGCAGCCCCGATCAGGGGCTGTCTAACTACGAGCAGTACTTC. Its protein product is CASSPDQGLSNYEQYF.

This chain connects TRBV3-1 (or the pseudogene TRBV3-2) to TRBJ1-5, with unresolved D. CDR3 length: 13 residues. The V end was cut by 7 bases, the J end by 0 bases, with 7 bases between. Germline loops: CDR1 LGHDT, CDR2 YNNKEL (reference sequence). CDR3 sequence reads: CASMGDSNQPQHF. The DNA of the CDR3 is TGTGCCAGCATGGGCGATAGCAATCAGCCCCAGCATTTT.

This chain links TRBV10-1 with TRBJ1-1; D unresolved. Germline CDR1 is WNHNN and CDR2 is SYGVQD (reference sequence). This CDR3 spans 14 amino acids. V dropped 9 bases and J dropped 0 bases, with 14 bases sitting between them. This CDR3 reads CASRARLMNTEAFF. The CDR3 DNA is TGCGCCAGTCGAGCCAGGTTGATGAACACTGAAGCTTTCTTT.

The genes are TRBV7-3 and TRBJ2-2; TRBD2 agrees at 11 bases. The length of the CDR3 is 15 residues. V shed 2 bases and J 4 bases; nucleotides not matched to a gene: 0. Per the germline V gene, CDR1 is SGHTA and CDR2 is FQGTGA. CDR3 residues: CASSLLAGGTGELFF. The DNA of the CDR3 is TGTGCCAGCAGCTTACTAGCGGGGGGCACCGGGGAGCTGTTTTTT.

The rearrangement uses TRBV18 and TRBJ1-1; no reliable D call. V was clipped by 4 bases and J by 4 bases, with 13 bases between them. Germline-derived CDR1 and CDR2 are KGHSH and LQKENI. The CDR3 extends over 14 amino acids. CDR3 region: CASSQSGEFTEAFF. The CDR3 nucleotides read TGTGCCAGCTCACAATCCGGGGAATTCACTGAAGCTTTCTTT.

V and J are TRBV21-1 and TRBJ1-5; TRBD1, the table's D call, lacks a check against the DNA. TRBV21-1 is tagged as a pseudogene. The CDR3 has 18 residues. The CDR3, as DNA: TGTGCCAGCAGCAAAGAGGGAGACAGGGCGGAGGACAATCAGCCCCAGCATTTT. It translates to CASSKEGDRAEDNQPQHF.